What follows describes a single T cell receptor (beta chain). What it binds is not known. This sample was taken from a study of cytomegalovirus exposure and HLA in healthy donors. For the study at large: Within the Caucasian-associated ancestry cluster were around 81% of the 350 to 400 genotyped donors. Points from the study as a whole: Follow-up analysis found HLA locus-dependent TCR association rates, highest for DRB1 and lowest for HLA-C. Later analysis demonstrated an association between a missense DCLRE1C variant and TCR beta V- and J-gene trimming.

A multiplex PCR was run with 60 Vbeta primers and 13 Jbeta primers. Generated by immunoSEQ multiplex PCR, the TCRdb table keeps only in-frame clones and is missing some. This sample yields 150,000 to 200,000 clones, of which about three quarters are seen a single time; about 4% belongs to the top ten. CDR3 length equals 15 residues. Per germline, CDR1 SQVTM and CDR2 ANQGSEA. The J segment lost 1 base and the V segment lost 6 bases, leaving 8 bases of the junction unmatched. The chain is built from TRBV29-1 and TRBJ2-7, with 11 bases that match TRBD2. The source of this sequence is a woman in her fifties or sixties in good health and CMV-seropositive. Sequenced sample: PBMCs. The CDR3 reads CSVTGTSGMSYEQYF. CDR3 coding DNA: TGCAGCGTCACCGGGACTAGCGGTATGTCCTACGAGCAGTACTTC.